This T cell receptor beta chain was identified during a study of cytomegalovirus exposure and HLA in healthy donors. Study-level background: Within an early data release were about 85 million unique TCRs drawn from HLA-typed donors. Study results and limitations: Previously analyzed data showed that most TCR beta V segments were productive at a frequency of about 87% or about 30%. Reportedly, cytomegalovirus status was diagnosed with high sensitivity and specificity.

Points on this clone: Its matching antigen is unknown.

Primers included in the PCR were 60 Vbeta and 13 Jbeta primers. Repertoires were generated with immunoSEQ multiplex PCR, while TCRdb's copy carries only in-frame clones and drops some. The repertoire holds about 140,000 clones, with 70% to 85% as singletons. Per the germline V gene, CDR1 is LGHNA and CDR2 is YNFKEQ. With V trimmed by 0 bases and J by 0 bases, 3 bases remained unmatched. This CDR3 contains 17 residues. Sequencing was performed on PBMCs. The receptor's source is a man between 40 and 49 years old in good health and CMV-seronegative. V usage is TRBV4-2 and J usage is TRBJ2-3, with 10 bases identical to TRBD2. The CDR3 region is CASSQEPSGGSTDTQYF. As DNA, the CDR3 is TGTGCCAGCAGCCAAGAGCCTAGCGGGGGCAGCACAGATACGCAGTATTTT.